Described below is a single TCR beta chain sequence and its context. Trimming took 2 bases from V and 2 from J; bases not matched to a gene: 8. In germline, CDR1 is DFQATT, CDR2 SNEGSKA (reference sequence). CDR3 length: 16 amino acids. The use of a sample-barcoded 5' primer and a J-beta primer mix characterized a second PCR of about 7 to 12 cycles. From the 5' RACE reads, TCRdb called clonotypes with MiXCR, one entry per CDR3 protein. The sample yields 550,000 to 700,000 distinct CDR3 sequences, about 25% seen once. The data derive from a study of blood T cells in healthy people across ages. J is TRBJ1-4 and V is TRBV20-1, with TRBD1 matching over 7 bases. The clonotype originates from a woman in her 70s in good health. What was sequenced was blood. The CDR3 sequence is CSARSITGVTNEKLFF. For the CDR3, the DNA is TGCAGTGCTAGAAGCATTACAGGGGTGACTAATGAAAAACTGTTTTTT.